The next 10 T cell receptor beta chains were all read from a single sample in a study of control samples from healthy donors and cancer patients. Method: immunoSEQ multiplex PCR; TCRdb's copy keeps in-frame clones and lacks some. Found here are just over 150,000 clones, 85% to 95% of them singletons; the top ten hold under 2.5%. Specimen: blood. These receptors were collected from a man over 45 in good health.

The V gene is TRBV27, the J gene TRBJ1-5; D remains unclear. The germline V gene has CDR1 MNHEY and CDR2 SMNVEV (reference sequence). This CDR3 contains 13 residues. With 2 bases removed from V and 2 bases from J, the gap between germline ends came to 4 bases. The CDR3 is CASSLSRNQPQHF. The CDR3 bases are TGTGCCAGCAGTTTAAGTCGCAATCAGCCCCAGCATTTT.

This rearrangement joins TRBV4-1 to TRBJ2-3; D gene unclear. The CDR3 spans 14 residues. Trimming pared 1 base from V and 0 bases from J, leaving 5 bases between. Per germline, CDR1 MGHRA and CDR2 YSYEKL. The CDR3 is CASSQVFSTDTQYF. DNA for the CDR3: TGCGCCAGCAGCCAAGTATTTAGCACAGATACGCAGTATTTT.

The chain recombines TRBV5-4 with TRBJ1-2, with 7 nucleotides matching TRBD1. Germline lookup yields CDR1 SGHNT and CDR2 YYREEE (reference sequence). V dropped 0 bases and J dropped 8; count of bases not matched to a gene: 7. CDR3 length: 14 amino acids. The CDR3 DNA reads as TGTGCCAGCAGCTTGGGAGGGGACAGCCGGGGCTACACCTTC. Amino acid sequence: CASSLGGDSRGYTF. The whole variable domain, filled in from reference TRBV5-4 and TRBJ1-2, reads ETGVTQSPTHLIKTRGQQVTLRCSSQSGHNTVSWYQQALGQGPQFIFQYYREEENGRGNFPPRFSGLQFPNYSSELNVNALELDDSALYLCASSLGGDSRGYTFGSGTRLTVV.

This rearrangement joins TRBV15 to TRBJ1-5; D perhaps matches TRBD1 (6 bases). CDR3 size: 15 residues. The ends were cut back, 0 bases at V and 4 bases at J, with 10 bases in the middle. Germline V gene lookup returns CDR1 LNHNV and CDR2 YYDKDF (reference sequence). The CDR3 here is CATSRDGTSNQPQHF. The CDR3 nucleotides are TGTGCCACCAGCAGAGATGGGACATCGAATCAGCCCCAGCATTTT.

V and J are TRBV3-1 (or the pseudogene TRBV3-2) and TRBJ2-1; TRBD2 matches at 13 bases. Germline assignment: CDR1 LGHDT and CDR2 YNNKEL (reference sequence). The CDR3 is made up of 13 amino acids. V lost 5 bases and J lost 10; bases outside the gene matches: 2. CDR3 nucleotide sequence: TGTGCCAGCAGCTCGGGACTAGCGGGAGAGCAGTTCTTC. Encoded protein: CASSSGLAGEQFF.

V gene TRBV2 combines with J gene TRBJ2-7; 12 bases agree with TRBD1. The junction had 6 bases not matched to a gene; V was cut back by 4 bases and J by 5 bases. In germline, CDR1 is SNHLY, CDR2 FYNNEI. The CDR3 has 15 residues. CDR3 coding DNA: TGTGCCAGCAGTGCCACCGGGACAGGGGGCCACGAGCAGTACTTC. Translated, it gives CASSATGTGGHEQYF.

The chain carries TRBV6-5 and TRBJ1-5; D ambiguous. The V gene lost 6 bases and the J gene lost 0 bases, with 6 bases spanning the gap. Per the germline V gene, CDR1 is MNHEY and CDR2 is SVGAGI. The CDR3 sequence is 13 residues long. CDR3 DNA: TGTGCCAGCAGAGTGGTTAGCAATCAGCCCCAGCATTTT. Residues: CASRVVSNQPQHF.

The chain recombines TRBV5-1 with TRBJ1-4; 7 bases are shared with TRBD1. This CDR3 contains 15 residues. V trimming: 4 bases; J trimming: 2 bases; junction bases outside the gene matches: 5. Germline loops: CDR1 SGHRS, CDR2 YFSETQ. The CDR3 sequence is CASSTGQATNEKLFF. The CDR3, as DNA: TGCGCCAGCAGCACCGGACAGGCGACTAATGAAAAACTGTTTTTT.

The chain combines TRBV28 with TRBJ2-7, with 11 bases matching TRBD1. The CDR3 has 16 residues. The V gene's germline CDR1 is MDHEN and CDR2 SYDVKM. The V gene end was trimmed by 4 bases and the J gene end by 7 bases; junction bases not matched to a gene: 12. The CDR3 bases are TGTGCCAGCAGTTGGGGAGCGGGGACAGGGGGAGAGGAGCAGTACTTC. It is translated as CASSWGAGTGGEEQYF. The complete variable domain, with remaining parts taken from reference TRBV28 and TRBJ2-7, reads DVKVTQSSRYLVKRTGEKVFLECVQDMDHENMFWYRQDPGLGLRLIYFSYDVKMKEKGDIPEGYSVSREKKERFSLILESASTNQTSMYLCASSWGAGTGGEEQYFGPGTRLTVT.

This clone showed up just once. The V call is TRBV25-1, the J call TRBJ1-2; 7 nucleotides line up with TRBD1. The CDR3 is 14 amino acids. Losses at the gene ends were 3 bases for V and 4 bases for J; bases not matched to a gene: 5. Looked up from germline, CDR1 is MGHDK and CDR2 is SYGVNS. The CDR3 DNA reads TGTGCCAGCAGTGATCCCGGGACAGCCTATGGCTACACCTTC. Translated, it gives CASSDPGTAYGYTF.